The 13 T cell receptor beta chains given below trace back to one sample, sequenced in a study of OX40 agonist ivuxolimab in advanced cancers. The repertoire was sequenced with immunoSEQ multiplex PCR; TCRdb's copy has only in-frame clones and lacks some. The table lists approximately 82,000 clones, approximately 84% of them singletons, with roughly 2.1% in the top ten. This specimen consisted of CD4+ or CD8+ T cells sorted from blood, obtained in a trial of the OX40 agonist ivuxolimab. All receptors derive from an adult with an advanced solid tumor such as melanoma, head and neck, liver or kidney cancer.

The V call is TRBV6-1, the J call TRBJ1-2; 10 bases are a match to TRBD1. The CDR3 loop spans 14 amino acids. V trimming: 4 bases; J trimming: 6 bases; junction bases outside the gene matches: 5. Germline V gene lookup returns CDR1 MNHNS and CDR2 SASEGT. CDR3 sequence: CASSAQDRGDGYTF. Here the CDR3 DNA reads TGTGCCAGCAGTGCCCAGGACAGGGGGGATGGCTACACCTTC.

This chain uses TRBV18 with TRBJ1-1, with TRBD1 identical over 9 bases. The CDR3 consists of 15 residues. With V trimmed by 5 bases and J by 1 base, 5 bases remained unmatched. Germline V CDR1 and CDR2: KGHSH, LQKENI. Written as DNA, the CDR3 is TGTGCCAGCTCATCCGAGGGACAGGGGAACACTGAAGCTTTCTTT. It translates to CASSSEGQGNTEAFF.

The chain recombines TRBV6-5 with TRBJ2-7; the D is unclear. Germline V gene data show CDR1 as MNHEY and CDR2 as SVGAGI. This CDR3 is built from 12 residues. The germline V and J ends were trimmed by 3 bases and 4 bases, with 7 bases remaining between them. The CDR3 region is CASSYVSYEQYF. CDR3 nucleotides: TGTGCCAGCAGTTATGTAAGTTACGAGCAGTACTTC.

Remarks on this clone: One end of the junction does not line up with germline, which may come from a read error. The chain carries TRBV7-2 and TRBJ1-2, with no clear D. The germline CDR1 and CDR2 sequences are SGHTA and FQGNSA. The CDR3 spans 15 residues. The CDR3 region has the DNA TGTGCCAGCAGCTTTTCCCTAACGAATCAATCCCCGCTGGCCTTC. The encoded protein is CASSFSLTNQSPLAF.

This clone showed up just once. The J gene is TRBJ2-5, the V gene TRBV18; the D gene is possibly TRBD2 (5 bases). This CDR3 is built from 13 residues. The germline CDR1 and CDR2 sequences are KGHSH and LQKENI. Trimming took 6 bases from V and 0 from J, leaving 8 bases between them. The CDR3 loop is CASSPGYQETQYF. CDR3 DNA sequence: TGTGCCAGCTCCCCGGGGTACCAAGAGACCCAGTACTTC.

V is TRBV5-1 and J is TRBJ2-3; no reliable D call. The CDR3 contains 12 residues. Trimming took off 5 bases at V and 6 bases at J, with 10 bases between the two ends. The germline CDR1 and CDR2 sequences are SGHRS and YFSETQ. CDR3 sequence reads: CASRTDLDTQYF. For the CDR3, the DNA is TGCGCCAGCAGGACGGATTTGGATACGCAGTATTTT.

This chain uses TRBV30 with TRBJ2-1; the D is unclear. V shed 4 bases and J shed 6 bases, with 13 bases lying between them. The CDR3 is 13 residues long. Germline V gene lookup returns CDR1 GTSNPN and CDR2 SVGIG (reference sequence). CDR3 sequence reads: CAWTGHVVNEQFF. CDR3 DNA: TGTGCCTGGACCGGGCACGTGGTCAATGAGCAGTTCTTC.

This chain links TRBV5-1 with TRBJ2-3, with 7 bases aligning to TRBD1. The CDR3 has 14 amino acids. Per the germline V gene, CDR1 is SGHRS and CDR2 is YFSETQ. Unmatched junction bases numbered 7, after V lost 4 bases and J lost 5 bases. CDR3 nucleotide sequence: TGCGCCAGCAGCACGGGACAGTTGGGAGATACGCAGTATTTT. Its translation: CASSTGQLGDTQYF.

The chain is built from TRBV4-1 and TRBJ2-7, with 12 bases that match TRBD2. J was trimmed by 2 bases and V by 3 bases; bases with no gene match: 5. The V gene's germline CDR1 is MGHRA and CDR2 YSYEKL. The CDR3 spans 16 residues. The CDR3 spells CASSQVTSGSTYEQYF. CDR3 nucleotide sequence: TGCGCCAGCAGCCAGGTGACTAGCGGGAGTACCTACGAGCAGTACTTC.

Within the sample, this clone is medium-sized. The chain carries TRBV4-2 and TRBJ1-1, with D possibly being TRBD1 (5 bases). V was cut by 1 base and J by 4 bases, with 13 bases left in between. CDR3 length: 15 amino acids. Germline V gene data show CDR1 as LGHNA and CDR2 as YNFKEQ. Here the CDR3 reads CASSQGGTGGTEAFF. The CDR3 DNA reads as TGTGCCAGCAGCCAAGGGGGAACAGGCGGCACTGAAGCTTTCTTT.

V usage is TRBV15 and J usage is TRBJ2-1; D may match TRBD1 or TRBD2 (6 bases each). The CDR3 is made up of 17 amino acids. The V end was cut by 0 bases, the J end by 0 bases, with 12 bases between. From germline, CDR1 is LNHNV and CDR2 YYDKDF (reference sequence). For the CDR3, the DNA is TGTGCCACCAGCAGAGAGGAGGGACACCGCTCCTACAATGAGCAGTTCTTC. Its translation: CATSREEGHRSYNEQFF. The variable domain in full, completed from reference TRBV15 and TRBJ2-1, reads DAMVIQNPRYQVTQFGKPVTLSCSQTLNHNVMYWYQQKSSQAPKLLFHYYDKDFNNEADTPDNFQSRRPNTSFCFLDIRSPGLGDTAMYLCATSREEGHRSYNEQFFGPGTRLTVL.

The chain carries TRBV30 and TRBJ1-2; TRBD1 aligns across 7 bases. V lost 3 bases to trimming and J lost 4 bases; unmatched junction nucleotides: 11. The V gene's germline CDR1 is GTSNPN and CDR2 SVGIG (reference sequence). The CDR3 covers 15 residues. The CDR3 spells CAWSRTGLHLYGYTF. The DNA of the CDR3 is TGTGCCTGGAGCCGGACAGGACTCCACCTCTATGGCTACACCTTC.

CDR3 DNA: TGCGCCAGCACCTGGGGGACTAGCAGCCAAGAGACCCAGTACTTC. Amino acids: CASTWGTSSQETQYF. The J gene is TRBJ2-5, the V gene TRBV5-1; 9 bases align to TRBD2. In germline, CDR1 is SGHRS, CDR2 YFSETQ. Losses at the gene ends were 6 bases for V and 1 base for J; bases not matched to a gene: 7. The CDR3 totals 15 residues.